Listed below are T cell receptor beta chains from one sample, sequenced in a study of blood T cell repertoires in COVID-19. Generated by immunoSEQ multiplex PCR, the TCRdb table keeps only in-frame clones and is missing some. The sample has more than 95,000 clones, roughly 83% seen once. The sample taken for sequencing was peripheral blood. The source is a human donor in a cohort sampled during active COVID-19. Both conserved end residues are part of each CDR3. The D gene is left open where the match is weak. Size is omitted from some rows. Given values are once, few, many or a class for expanded clones.

d_gene: -
j_gene: TRBJ2-6
v_gene: TRBV28
abundance: -
CDR3nt: TGTGCCAGCCGAGAGGGGGCTGGGGCCAACGTCCTGACTTTC
CDR3aa: CASREGAGANVLTF

d_gene: -
j_gene: TRBJ2-7
v_gene: TRBV18
abundance: -
CDR3nt: TGTGCCAGCTCACCAACCAGGGCCTACGAGCAGTACTTC
CDR3aa: CASSPTRAYEQYF

d_gene: TRBD1
j_gene: TRBJ1-1
v_gene: TRBV27
abundance: -
CDR3nt: TGTGCCAGCAGTGAAGACAGGGAGAACACTGAAGCTTTCTTT
CDR3aa: CASSEDRENTEAFF

d_gene: TRBD2
j_gene: TRBJ2-1
v_gene: TRBV5-1
abundance: -
CDR3nt: TGCGCCAGCAGCTTGGCCGGGACTAGCTTGACGGATGAGCAGTTCTTC
CDR3aa: CASSLAGTSLTDEQFF

d_gene: -
j_gene: TRBJ2-1
v_gene: TRBV25-1
abundance: -
CDR3nt: TGTGCCAGCAGGGATGGGGCGGCCCAGAGGTGGTTCTTC
CDR3aa: CASRDGAAQRWFF

d_gene: -
j_gene: TRBJ2-7
v_gene: TRBV10-2
abundance: -
CDR3nt: TGCGCCAGCAGTGTTGAGTCCTACGAGCAGTACTTC
CDR3aa: CASSVESYEQYF

d_gene: -
j_gene: TRBJ2-7
v_gene: TRBV4-2
abundance: -
CDR3nt: TGTGCCAGCAGCCAAGACCAGGGCTCCTACGAGCAGTACTTC
CDR3aa: CASSQDQGSYEQYF

d_gene: TRBD2
j_gene: TRBJ2-2
v_gene: TRBV19
abundance: -
CDR3nt: TGTGCCAGTACCCCTAGCGGTAGGAGGGACACCGGGGAGCTGTTTTTT
CDR3aa: CASTPSGRRDTGELFF

d_gene: TRBD2
j_gene: TRBJ2-2
v_gene: TRBV7-2
abundance: -
CDR3nt: TGTGCCAGCAGTTCAGTAGCGGGAGGGCTTTACACCGGGGAGCTGTTTTTT
CDR3aa: CASSSVAGGLYTGELFF

d_gene: TRBD2
j_gene: TRBJ2-1
v_gene: TRBV20-1
abundance: -
CDR3nt: TGCAGTGCTAGTCAGGCGGGAGGGTACAATGAGCAGTTCTTC
CDR3aa: CSASQAGGYNEQFF

d_gene: TRBD2
j_gene: TRBJ2-1
v_gene: TRBV6-2/TRBV6-3
abundance: -
CDR3nt: TGTGCCAGCAGTACTAGCGGGAGGAATGAGCAGTTCTTC
CDR3aa: CASSTSGRNEQFF

d_gene: TRBD1
j_gene: TRBJ1-2
v_gene: TRBV18
abundance: -
CDR3nt: TGTGCCAGCTCACCAGGCGAAGGGGGCCGCGGCTACACCTTC
CDR3aa: CASSPGEGGRGYTF

d_gene: -
j_gene: TRBJ1-3
v_gene: TRBV4-1
abundance: -
CDR3nt: TGCGCCAGCAGCCAATTGGGAGGGGCTGGAAACACCATATATTTT
CDR3aa: CASSQLGGAGNTIYF

d_gene: -
j_gene: TRBJ2-7
v_gene: TRBV2
abundance: -
CDR3nt: TGTGCCAGCAGTGAAGCGGCGATTTCACAGGGCTACGAGCAGTACTTC
CDR3aa: CASSEAAISQGYEQYF

d_gene: -
j_gene: TRBJ2-1
v_gene: TRBV6-4
abundance: few
CDR3nt: TGTGCCTCGGGGTGTAGCGATTACAATGAGCAGTTCTTC
CDR3aa: CASGCSDYNEQFF

d_gene: -
j_gene: TRBJ1-1
v_gene: TRBV25-1
abundance: -
CDR3nt: TGTGCCAGCAGTGAAGCGGACACTGAAGCTTTCTTT
CDR3aa: CASSEADTEAFF

d_gene: -
j_gene: TRBJ1-5
v_gene: TRBV6-5
abundance: -
CDR3nt: TGTGCCAGCAAAGGAGGGGTACTGGACAATCAGCCCCAGCATTTT
CDR3aa: CASKGGVLDNQPQHF

d_gene: TRBD1
j_gene: TRBJ2-7
v_gene: TRBV18
abundance: -
CDR3nt: TGTGCCAGCTCACCCCCCGGGACAGTATCCTACGAGCAGTACTTC
CDR3aa: CASSPPGTVSYEQYF

d_gene: -
j_gene: TRBJ2-1
v_gene: TRBV2
abundance: -
CDR3nt: TGTGCCAGCAGTGTATCTAGACCATCCTCCTACAATGAGCAGTTCTTC
CDR3aa: CASSVSRPSSYNEQFF

d_gene: TRBD2
j_gene: TRBJ2-1
v_gene: TRBV29-1
abundance: -
CDR3nt: TGCAGCGTTGAAGGGACTAGCGGGAAGGTCTCCTACAATGAGCAGTTCTTC
CDR3aa: CSVEGTSGKVSYNEQFF

d_gene: TRBD2
j_gene: TRBJ2-7
v_gene: TRBV2
abundance: few
CDR3nt: TGTGCCAGCAGTGTCGGGGGGTCCCTCTCCTACGAGCAGTACTTC
CDR3aa: CASSVGGSLSYEQYF

d_gene: -
j_gene: TRBJ2-3
v_gene: TRBV2
abundance: -
CDR3nt: TGTGCCAGCAGGGGGGCGGCTAGCCGGACAGATACGCAGTATTTT
CDR3aa: CASRGAASRTDTQYF

d_gene: -
j_gene: TRBJ2-1
v_gene: TRBV7-9
abundance: -
CDR3nt: TGTGCCAGCAGCTTATTTGCAGGCAACAATGAGCAGTTCTTC
CDR3aa: CASSLFAGNNEQFF

d_gene: -
j_gene: TRBJ2-7
v_gene: TRBV12-3/TRBV12-4
abundance: -
CDR3nt: TGTGCCAGCAGGCGACTAGTTGAGAGCGAGCAGTACTTC
CDR3aa: CASRRLVESEQYF

d_gene: -
j_gene: TRBJ2-4
v_gene: TRBV14
abundance: once
CDR3nt: TGTGCCAGCAGCCAATGGGGGGTAGCCAAAAACATTCAGTACTTC
CDR3aa: CASSQWGVAKNIQYF

d_gene: -
j_gene: TRBJ1-2
v_gene: TRBV27
abundance: once
CDR3nt: TGTGCCAGCAGTGCTTTGCGGGGGGGCTACACCTTC
CDR3aa: CASSALRGGYTF

d_gene: TRBD2
j_gene: TRBJ2-7
v_gene: TRBV6-5
abundance: once
CDR3nt: TGTGCCAGCAGTCGTACCGGGACTAGCAGCTACGAGCAGTACTTC
CDR3aa: CASSRTGTSSYEQYF

d_gene: TRBD1
j_gene: TRBJ1-2
v_gene: TRBV7-9
abundance: few
CDR3nt: TGTGCCAGCAGCTCATCGGGGACAGGGACGGGTTATGGCTACACCTTC
CDR3aa: CASSSSGTGTGYGYTF

d_gene: -
j_gene: TRBJ2-2
v_gene: TRBV6-5
abundance: -
CDR3nt: TGTGCCAGCAGTTCCGGGACAACGAACACCGGGGAGCTGTTTTTT
CDR3aa: CASSSGTTNTGELFF

d_gene: TRBD1
j_gene: TRBJ2-7
v_gene: TRBV5-4
abundance: -
CDR3nt: TGTGCCAGCAGCTTGGTGGGACAGGGGTATGCGGCCTACGAGCAGTACTTC
CDR3aa: CASSLVGQGYAAYEQYF

d_gene: -
j_gene: TRBJ1-3
v_gene: TRBV19
abundance: few
CDR3nt: TGTGCCAGTAGTTCCCCGGGGGGGGGCTCTGGAAACACCATATATTTT
CDR3aa: CASSSPGGGSGNTIYF

d_gene: -
j_gene: TRBJ2-7
v_gene: TRBV19
abundance: -
CDR3nt: TGTGCCAGTAGTATCGGGATTGGGAACTCCTACGAGCAGTACTTC
CDR3aa: CASSIGIGNSYEQYF

d_gene: TRBD1
j_gene: TRBJ1-5
v_gene: TRBV2
abundance: -
CDR3nt: TGTGCCAGCAGGGGGGACAGGGTATCGGATCAGCCCCAGCATTTT
CDR3aa: CASRGDRVSDQPQHF

d_gene: TRBD1
j_gene: TRBJ2-7
v_gene: TRBV7-9
abundance: -
CDR3nt: TGTGCCAGCAGCTTAGGTGGGGGGACAGGCTCCTACGAGCAGTACTTC
CDR3aa: CASSLGGGTGSYEQYF

d_gene: TRBD1
j_gene: TRBJ1-1
v_gene: TRBV2
abundance: -
CDR3nt: TGTGCCAGCAGTCCCGCCGGGACAGCGGTAGCTTTCTTT
CDR3aa: CASSPAGTAVAFF

d_gene: TRBD1
j_gene: TRBJ1-1
v_gene: TRBV29-1
abundance: -
CDR3nt: TGCAGCGTTGAAAACACAGGGGAGGAAACTGAAGCTTTCTTT
CDR3aa: CSVENTGEETEAFF

d_gene: TRBD2
j_gene: TRBJ2-7
v_gene: TRBV7-8
abundance: -
CDR3nt: TGTGCCAGCAGCCCACGGGGGGACGAAGCCACTTGGACCCACGAGCAGTACTTC
CDR3aa: CASSPRGDEATWTHEQYF

d_gene: -
j_gene: TRBJ2-3
v_gene: TRBV7-9
abundance: -
CDR3nt: TGTGCCAGCAGCCCAAGCGGGAGCACAGATACGCAGTATTTT
CDR3aa: CASSPSGSTDTQYF

d_gene: -
j_gene: TRBJ1-5
v_gene: TRBV30
abundance: few
CDR3nt: TGTGCCTGGAGTGCTTGGGGGGAACAGCCCCAGCATTTT
CDR3aa: CAWSAWGEQPQHF

d_gene: TRBD1
j_gene: TRBJ2-2
v_gene: TRBV6-5
abundance: -
CDR3nt: TGTGCCAGCAGTTACGAGGGGGCAGTTAGGCTGTTTTTT
CDR3aa: CASSYEGAVRLFF

d_gene: TRBD1
j_gene: TRBJ2-4
v_gene: TRBV27
abundance: -
CDR3nt: TGTGCCAGCAGTTTAGCAGGGGGCGGGAACATTCAGTACTTC
CDR3aa: CASSLAGGGNIQYF

d_gene: TRBD1
j_gene: TRBJ2-6
v_gene: TRBV28
abundance: -
CDR3nt: TGTGCCAGCATTCAGGGGGTGGGGGCCAACGTCCTGACTTTC
CDR3aa: CASIQGVGANVLTF

d_gene: -
j_gene: TRBJ2-3
v_gene: TRBV19
abundance: -
CDR3nt: TGTGCCAGTAGTAAATACGGGGACACAGATACGCAGTATTTT
CDR3aa: CASSKYGDTDTQYF

d_gene: -
j_gene: TRBJ2-1
v_gene: TRBV6-1
abundance: -
CDR3nt: TGTGCCAGCAGTGAGTTTGGGCGCGCAGGGGACCACAATGAGCAGTTCTTC
CDR3aa: CASSEFGRAGDHNEQFF

d_gene: -
j_gene: TRBJ1-1
v_gene: TRBV7-9
abundance: -
CDR3nt: TGTGCCAGCAGCGCAGGGCATCGCACTGAAGCTTTCTTT
CDR3aa: CASSAGHRTEAFF

d_gene: -
j_gene: TRBJ1-1
v_gene: TRBV28
abundance: large
CDR3nt: TGTGCCAGCAGTTCCCTTGGACAGCGGAACACTGAAGCTTTCTTT
CDR3aa: CASSSLGQRNTEAFF

d_gene: -
j_gene: TRBJ1-4
v_gene: TRBV7-9
abundance: -
CDR3nt: TGTGCCAGCAGCTCATATGCGGGGACTAATGAAAAACTGTTTTTT
CDR3aa: CASSSYAGTNEKLFF

d_gene: -
j_gene: TRBJ2-6
v_gene: TRBV7-9
abundance: once
CDR3nt: TGTGCCAGCACCTCCTTGGGAGGGGGGTACTCTGGGGCCAACGTCCTGACTTTC
CDR3aa: CASTSLGGGYSGANVLTF

d_gene: TRBD2
j_gene: TRBJ2-7
v_gene: TRBV2
abundance: -
CDR3nt: TGTGCCAGCAGTGACGGGACTAGTCGTACCTACGAGCAGTACTTC
CDR3aa: CASSDGTSRTYEQYF

d_gene: TRBD1
j_gene: TRBJ1-2
v_gene: TRBV6-6
abundance: -
CDR3nt: TGTGCCAGCAGTCGAGACAGGGGGTCTACTAACTATGGCTACACCTTC
CDR3aa: CASSRDRGSTNYGYTF

d_gene: TRBD1
j_gene: TRBJ1-5
v_gene: TRBV28
abundance: once
CDR3nt: TGTGCCAGCAAGACGCACAGGGGCGATAGGCCCCAGCATTTT
CDR3aa: CASKTHRGDRPQHF

d_gene: -
j_gene: TRBJ2-3
v_gene: TRBV18
abundance: once
CDR3nt: TGTGCCAGCTCACCAAGGTCTCTAGCAGGCACAGATACGCAGTATTTT
CDR3aa: CASSPRSLAGTDTQYF

d_gene: -
j_gene: TRBJ1-5
v_gene: TRBV6-5
abundance: -
CDR3nt: TGTGCCAGCAGCCTAGAGAACAATCAGCCCCAGCATTTT
CDR3aa: CASSLENNQPQHF

d_gene: TRBD1
j_gene: TRBJ1-2
v_gene: TRBV5-5
abundance: few
CDR3nt: TGTGCCAGCAGCTCAGGGGGGCTCTATGGCTACACCTTC
CDR3aa: CASSSGGLYGYTF

d_gene: -
j_gene: TRBJ2-3
v_gene: TRBV21-1
abundance: -
CDR3nt: TGTGCCAGCAGCAAAACCTGGGGGGGGGTTATAGATACGCAGTATTTT
CDR3aa: CASSKTWGGVIDTQYF

d_gene: TRBD1
j_gene: TRBJ1-1
v_gene: TRBV5-6
abundance: -
CDR3nt: TGTGCCAGCAGCAGACAGGGGTTGGGGAACACTGAAGCTTTCTTT
CDR3aa: CASSRQGLGNTEAFF

d_gene: -
j_gene: TRBJ2-4
v_gene: TRBV11-3
abundance: once
CDR3nt: TGTGCCAGCAGCTTGGCTACAGTCGTCATTCTAAACATTCAGTACTTC
CDR3aa: CASSLATVVILNIQYF

d_gene: TRBD1
j_gene: TRBJ1-2
v_gene: TRBV28
abundance: few
CDR3nt: TGTGCCAGCAGCTCGAGCCGGGACAGACGACGGGGCTACACCTTC
CDR3aa: CASSSSRDRRRGYTF

d_gene: TRBD1
j_gene: TRBJ1-2
v_gene: TRBV18
abundance: -
CDR3nt: TGTGCCAGCTCACACGACAGGGGGCCGGATGGCTACACCTTC
CDR3aa: CASSHDRGPDGYTF